This TCR beta chain is drawn from a study of blood T cell repertoires in COVID-19. Assay used: immunoSEQ multiplex PCR; TCRdb lists only in-frame clones, some missing. The data show under 300,000 clones, roughly 88% seen once. Germline lookup yields CDR1 MDHEN and CDR2 SYDVKM. Germline trimming cut 3 bases from V and 7 bases from J; bases unmatched to any gene: 5. The CDR3 contains 14 residues. Participant-given clinical history determined each cohort assignment. V gene TRBV28 combines with J gene TRBJ1-4; 7 bases agree with TRBD1. This TCR derives from a woman between 35 and 50 years old with acute COVID-19. Sequenced input: PBMCs or T cells enriched from blood (not recorded which). The CDR3 spells CASSFVQGSEKLFF. The DNA for the CDR3 is TGTGCCAGCAGTTTTGTACAGGGGAGTGAAAAACTGTTTTTT.